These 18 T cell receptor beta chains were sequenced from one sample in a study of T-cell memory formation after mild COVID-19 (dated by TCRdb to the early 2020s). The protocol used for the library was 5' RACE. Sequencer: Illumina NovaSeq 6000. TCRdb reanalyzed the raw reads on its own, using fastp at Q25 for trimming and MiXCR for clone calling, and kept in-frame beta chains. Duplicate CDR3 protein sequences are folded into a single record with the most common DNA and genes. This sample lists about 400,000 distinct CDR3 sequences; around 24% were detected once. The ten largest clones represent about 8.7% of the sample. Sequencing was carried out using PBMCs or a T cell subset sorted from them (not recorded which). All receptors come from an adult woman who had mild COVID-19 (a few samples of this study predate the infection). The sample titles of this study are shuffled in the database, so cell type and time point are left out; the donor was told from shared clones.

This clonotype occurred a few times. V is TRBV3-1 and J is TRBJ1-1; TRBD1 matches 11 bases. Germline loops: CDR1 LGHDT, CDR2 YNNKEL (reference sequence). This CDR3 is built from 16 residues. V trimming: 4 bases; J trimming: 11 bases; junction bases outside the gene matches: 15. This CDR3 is CASSPHRTGGMDVAFF. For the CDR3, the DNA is TGTGCCAGCAGCCCGCATCGGACAGGGGGCATGGACGTGGCTTTCTTT.

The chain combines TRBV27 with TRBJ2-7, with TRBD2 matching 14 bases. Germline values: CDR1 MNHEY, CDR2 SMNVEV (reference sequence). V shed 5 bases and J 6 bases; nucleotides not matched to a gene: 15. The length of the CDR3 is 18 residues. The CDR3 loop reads CASSPAGLAGGPVGEQYF. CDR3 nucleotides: TGTGCCAGCAGTCCCGCCGGACTAGCGGGAGGCCCTGTAGGCGAGCAGTACTTC.

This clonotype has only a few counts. The CDR3 DNA follows: TGCAGCGTTGAATTCGGGACAGCATTTTCCACCGGGGAGCTGTTTTTT. It yields the protein CSVEFGTAFSTGELFF. The chain couples TRBV29-1 to TRBJ2-2, with 7 nucleotides matching TRBD1. The CDR3 runs 16 residues. From germline, CDR1 is SQVTM and CDR2 ANQGSEA. After removal of 2 bases from V and 4 bases from J, the junction contained 10 bases not matched to a gene.

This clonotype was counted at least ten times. The CDR3 region is CSARFGQGRETQYF. The DNA of the CDR3 is TGCAGTGCTAGGTTCGGCCAAGGACGAGAGACCCAGTACTTC. J is TRBJ2-5 and V is TRBV20-1; D is unresolved. From germline, CDR1 is DFQATT and CDR2 SNEGSKA (reference sequence). With 3 bases removed from V and 4 bases from J, the gap between germline ends came to 15 bases. The CDR3 sequence is 14 residues long.

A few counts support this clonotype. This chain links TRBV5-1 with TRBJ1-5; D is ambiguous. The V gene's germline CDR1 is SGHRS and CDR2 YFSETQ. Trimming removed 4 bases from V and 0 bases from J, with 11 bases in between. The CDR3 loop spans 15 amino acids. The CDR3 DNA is TGCGCCAGCAGCACGGACGGATATAGCAATCAGCCCCAGCATTTT. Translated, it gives CASSTDGYSNQPQHF.

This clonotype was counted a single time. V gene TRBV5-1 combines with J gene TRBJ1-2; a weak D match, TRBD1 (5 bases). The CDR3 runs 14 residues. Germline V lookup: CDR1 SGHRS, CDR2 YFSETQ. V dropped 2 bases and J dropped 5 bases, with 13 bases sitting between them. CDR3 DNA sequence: TGCGCCAGCAGCTTTAGACAGTTTAATTATGGCTACACCTTC. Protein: CASSFRQFNYGYTF.

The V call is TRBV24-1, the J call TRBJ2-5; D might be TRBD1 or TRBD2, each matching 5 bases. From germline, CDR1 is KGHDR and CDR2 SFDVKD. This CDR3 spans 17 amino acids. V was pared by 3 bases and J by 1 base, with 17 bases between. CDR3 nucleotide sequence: TGTGCCACCAGTGATGGAGGTACAGGACTCCTCCAAGAGACCCAGTACTTC. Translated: CATSDGGTGLLQETQYF.

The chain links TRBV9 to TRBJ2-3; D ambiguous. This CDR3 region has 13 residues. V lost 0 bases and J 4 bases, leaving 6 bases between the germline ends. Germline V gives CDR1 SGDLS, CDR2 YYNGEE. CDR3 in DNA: TGTGCCAGCAGCGTAGTGGTAGCAGATACGCAGTATTTT. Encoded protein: CASSVVVADTQYF.

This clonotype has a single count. The CDR3 DNA is TGTGCCATCAGGACCCACCCCGGACTCGAGGGGACTGAAGCTTTCTTT. It specifies CAIRTHPGLEGTEAFF. The chain combines TRBV10-3 with TRBJ1-1; possible D gene TRBD1, 5 bases. CDR3 length equals 16 residues. Germline assignment: CDR1 ENHRY and CDR2 SYGVKD. V shed 6 bases and J shed 5 bases, with 22 bases lying between them.

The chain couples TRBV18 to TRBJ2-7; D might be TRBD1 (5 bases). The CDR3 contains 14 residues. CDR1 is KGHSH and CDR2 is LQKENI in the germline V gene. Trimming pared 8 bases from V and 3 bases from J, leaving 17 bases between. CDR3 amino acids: CASGVKGNGYEQYF. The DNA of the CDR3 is TGTGCCAGCGGTGTGAAGGGGAACGGCTACGAGCAGTACTTC.

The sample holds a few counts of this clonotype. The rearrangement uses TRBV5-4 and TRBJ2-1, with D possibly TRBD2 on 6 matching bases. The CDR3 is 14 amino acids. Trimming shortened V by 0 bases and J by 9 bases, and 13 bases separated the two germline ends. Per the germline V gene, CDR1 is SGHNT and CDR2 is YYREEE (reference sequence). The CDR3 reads CASSLVLGGSEQFF. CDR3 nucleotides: TGTGCCAGCAGCTTGGTCCTGGGAGGATCTGAGCAGTTCTTC.

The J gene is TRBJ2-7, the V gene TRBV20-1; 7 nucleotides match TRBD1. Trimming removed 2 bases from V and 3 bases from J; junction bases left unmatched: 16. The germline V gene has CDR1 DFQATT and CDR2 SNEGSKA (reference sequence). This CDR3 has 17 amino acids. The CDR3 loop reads CSARSHSEGANLYEQYF. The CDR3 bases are TGCAGTGCTAGATCCCACTCCGAGGGGGCGAATCTCTACGAGCAGTACTTC.

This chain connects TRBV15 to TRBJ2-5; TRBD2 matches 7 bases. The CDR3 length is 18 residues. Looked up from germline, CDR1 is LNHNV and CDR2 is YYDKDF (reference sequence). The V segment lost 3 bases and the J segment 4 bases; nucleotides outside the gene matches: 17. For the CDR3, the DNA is TGTGCCACCAGCAGGTCGCTAGCGGTGCGGGGTTCGTCAGAGACCCAGTACTTC. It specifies CATSRSLAVRGSSETQYF.

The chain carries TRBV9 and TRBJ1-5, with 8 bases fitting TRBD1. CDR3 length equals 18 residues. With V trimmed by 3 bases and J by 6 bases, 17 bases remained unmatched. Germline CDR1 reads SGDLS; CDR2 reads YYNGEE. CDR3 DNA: TGTGCCAGCAGCGCGCCCTCTTGGGGACAGGTGATGGGTCAGCCCCAGCATTTT. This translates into CASSAPSWGQVMGQPQHF.

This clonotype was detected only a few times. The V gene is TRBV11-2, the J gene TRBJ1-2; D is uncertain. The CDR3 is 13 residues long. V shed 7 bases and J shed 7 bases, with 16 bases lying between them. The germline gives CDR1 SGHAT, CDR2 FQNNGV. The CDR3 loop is CASTGTGDFGYTF. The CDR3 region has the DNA TGTGCCAGCACGGGAACGGGAGATTTTGGCTACACCTTC.

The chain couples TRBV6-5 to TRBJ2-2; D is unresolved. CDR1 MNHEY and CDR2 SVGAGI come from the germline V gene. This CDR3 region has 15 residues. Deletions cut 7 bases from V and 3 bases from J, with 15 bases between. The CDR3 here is CASTPRLPDTGELFF. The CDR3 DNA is TGTGCCAGCACCCCGCGGCTACCTGACACCGGGGAGCTGTTTTTT.

The CDR3 loop reads CASGRGVDTQYF. CDR3 bases: TGTGCCAGCGGGCGGGGCGTAGATACGCAGTATTTT. The V call is TRBV12-3 or TRBV12-4, the J call TRBJ2-3, with a possible D match to TRBD2 (6 bases). The CDR3 is 12 residues long. Between the trimmed V and J ends, which lost 8 bases and 5 bases, there was a span of 11 bases.

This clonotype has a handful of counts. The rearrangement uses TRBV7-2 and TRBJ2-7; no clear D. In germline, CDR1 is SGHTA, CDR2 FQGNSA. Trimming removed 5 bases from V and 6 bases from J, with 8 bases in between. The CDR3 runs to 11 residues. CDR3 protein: CASSPSFEQYF. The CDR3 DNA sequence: TGTGCCAGCAGCCCATCATTCGAGCAGTACTTC. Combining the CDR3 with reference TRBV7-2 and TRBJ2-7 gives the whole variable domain GAGVSQSPSNKVTEKGKDVELRCDPISGHTALYWYRQSLGQGLEFLIYFQGNSAPDKSGLPSDRFSAERTGGSVSTLTIQRTQQEDSAVYLCASSPSFEQYFGPGTRLTVT.